Reported below is one T cell receptor beta chain. What it binds is not known. This sample is part of a study of T-cell memory formation after mild COVID-19. About the study: Largely, TCR clusters stayed within a single donor.

V lost 2 bases to trimming and J lost 10 bases; unmatched junction nucleotides: 13. Germline lookup yields CDR1 KGHSH and CDR2 LQKENI. The length of the CDR3 is 15 residues. Each CDR3 protein gets one entry after TCRdb re-called the 5' RACE reads with MiXCR. The sample shows 350,000 to 500,000 distinct CDR3 sequences, about 20% of them seen only once. Study-wide points: Pre-infection memory already had some responding clones, implying cross-reactive memory joined.

Sequenced sample: PBMCs or a T cell subset sorted from them (not recorded which). The receptor was derived from an adult woman who had mild COVID-19 (a few samples of this study predate the infection). Cell type and time point are not known. V and J are TRBV18 and TRBJ1-1; TRBD1 aligns across 7 bases. CDR3 residues: CASSPISQGEKVAFF. In DNA, the CDR3 is TGTGCCAGCTCACCAATAAGCCAGGGGGAGAAAGTAGCTTTCTTT.